This T cell receptor beta chain was documented in a study of blood T cell repertoires in COVID-19. Study-wide context: Material from acute and convalescent COVID-19 was sourced from the United States, Italy and Spain. Sources were T cells, B-cell-depleted T cells, or PBMCs; the material itself was cDNA or gDNA.

The V and J ends lost 5 bases and 2 bases, in that order; junction bases with no gene match: 6. CDR3 size: 15 residues. Per germline, CDR1 MNHEY and CDR2 SVGEGT. The assay was immunoSEQ multiplex PCR, and TCRdb's table has in-frame clones only and misses some. The sample has approximately 310,000 clones; around 87% are singletons. The sequence came from a middle-aged man with active or convalescent COVID-19. This chain connects TRBV6-2 or TRBV6-3 to TRBJ2-3; TRBD2 aligns across 8 bases. Sequenced: peripheral blood. CDR3 sequence (DNA): TGTGCCAGCAGTGGCCGGGGGGGCTTCACAGATACGCAGTATTTT. Its protein product is CASSGRGGFTDTQYF.